This T cell receptor (beta chain) comes out of a study of T cells in Graves' hyperthyroidism and ophthalmopathy. Study-wide points: Most clonotypes expanded in thyroid above 0.001 were likewise present in blood.

Germline V gives CDR1 DFQATT, CDR2 SNEGSKA (reference sequence). V lost 6 bases and J lost 5, with 16 bases in between. This CDR3 contains 13 residues. Amplified regions were TCR beta CDR3 sequences from RNA transcripts. The HTBI primer set served for first-round RT-PCR of the TCR CDR3. MiXCR, run by TCRdb on the multiplex PCR reads, gives a single entry per CDR3 protein. Here the sample spans about 330,000 distinct CDR3 sequences, 12% to 15% being singletons. On this clonotype itself: Its antigen is undetermined.

Any patient presenting with uncontrolled infection, other autoimmune disease, pregnancy or lactation was left out. The chain combines TRBV20-1 with TRBJ2-5; a weak D match, TRBD2 (7 bases). The sequencing input was blood. This receptor was taken from a woman aged 40 to 50 with Graves' ophthalmopathy. The CDR3 coding sequence is TGCAGTGCGGGGGGGGGGGCCGGGGAGACCCAGTACTTC. Residues: CSAGGGAGETQYF.